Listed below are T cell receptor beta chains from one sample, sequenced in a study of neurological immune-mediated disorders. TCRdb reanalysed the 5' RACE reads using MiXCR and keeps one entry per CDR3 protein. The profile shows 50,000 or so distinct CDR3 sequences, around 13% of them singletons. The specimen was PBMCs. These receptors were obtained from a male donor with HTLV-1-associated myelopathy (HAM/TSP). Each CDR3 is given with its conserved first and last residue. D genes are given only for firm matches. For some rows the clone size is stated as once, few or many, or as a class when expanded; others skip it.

CDR3 protein: CATSAPPGLNTGELFF
clone size: many
D gene: -
V gene: TRBV24-1

CDR3 protein: CASSLEGSSPLHF
clone size: many
D gene: -
V gene: TRBV5-1

CDR3 protein: CASSHGDFSQETQYF
clone size: many
D gene: -
V gene: TRBV3-1

CDR3 protein: CASSLQSGANVLTF
clone size: many
D gene: -
V gene: TRBV5-6

CDR3 protein: CASSVGDTYNEQFF
clone size: many
D gene: -
V gene: TRBV5-8

CDR3 protein: CSVTGASNYGYTF
clone size: many
D gene: -
V gene: TRBV29-1

CDR3 protein: CASSLQASGLAGGRDTQYF
clone size: many
D gene: TRBD2
V gene: TRBV27

CDR3 protein: CSAPSQIRLYEQFF
clone size: many
D gene: -
V gene: TRBV20-1

CDR3 protein: CASSPTGVMNTEAFF
clone size: many
D gene: TRBD1
V gene: TRBV2

CDR3 protein: CASSLMGGGARVQETQYF
clone size: many
D gene: TRBD2
V gene: TRBV7-2

CDR3 protein: CSAPGQGNTGELFF
clone size: many
D gene: TRBD1
V gene: TRBV20-1

CDR3 protein: CASSRTGQSPEAFF
clone size: many
D gene: TRBD1
V gene: TRBV5-1

CDR3 protein: CASSLGGGDYEQYF
clone size: many
D gene: -
V gene: TRBV5-1

CDR3 protein: CATSDRSNQPQHF
clone size: many
D gene: -
V gene: TRBV24-1

CDR3 protein: CASSLEVGGEQFF
clone size: many
D gene: -
V gene: TRBV7-9

CDR3 protein: CASSGISGANVLTF
clone size: many
D gene: -
V gene: TRBV6-6

CDR3 protein: CSARDIGANEQFF
clone size: many
D gene: -
V gene: TRBV20-1

CDR3 protein: CASSPTGLRETQYF
clone size: many
D gene: TRBD1
V gene: TRBV28

CDR3 protein: CSAMILAGWPVEQYF
clone size: -
D gene: TRBD2
V gene: TRBV20-1

CDR3 protein: CASSFDWGRGYTEAFF
clone size: many
D gene: -
V gene: TRBV4-3

CDR3 protein: CVISESEGPETQYF
clone size: many
D gene: -
V gene: TRBV10-3

CDR3 protein: CASSLRGSTEAFF
clone size: many
D gene: -
V gene: TRBV7-9

CDR3 protein: CASSGTPSGNTIYF
clone size: many
D gene: -
V gene: TRBV6-5

CDR3 protein: CASSPGPTRAREQYF
clone size: once
D gene: -
V gene: TRBV7-2

CDR3 protein: CASRRQGARNTEAFF
clone size: many
D gene: TRBD1
V gene: TRBV6-5

CDR3 protein: CAARIPGLAGSTGELFF
clone size: many
D gene: TRBD2
V gene: TRBV7-2

CDR3 protein: CASSAEGGSNQPQHF
clone size: many
D gene: -
V gene: TRBV9

CDR3 protein: CASRPGLAGETQYF
clone size: many
D gene: TRBD2
V gene: TRBV28

CDR3 protein: CASTLGRIYEQYF
clone size: many
D gene: -
V gene: TRBV28